This T cell receptor (beta chain) was profiled in a study of shared clonotypes between healthy human individuals. General study points: As a rule, naive subsets had a larger estimated richness than memory subsets.

With regard to this clone: Its antigen is as yet unknown.

This CDR3 spans 16 amino acids. The germline gives CDR1 SEHNR, CDR2 FQNEAQ (reference sequence). Trimming cost V 1 base and J 2 bases; bases outside gene matches: 5. CD4+ cells underwent separation, giving CD45RA+ naive and CD45RA-negative memory subsets. Sorted-subset replicate PCR reactions were performed with approximately 0.2 ug DNA, corresponding to roughly 31,000 T cell genomes. In the original workflow: In the immunoSEQ data, sequences were junction-only and lacked quality scores, so filtering differed. Some clones are missing from TCRdb's copy, which holds only in-frame ones; the method was immunoSEQ multiplex PCR. That table furnishes V, J and clone size, whereas the DNA furnished D and trimming. The sample records about 1,500,000 clones, roughly 96% being singletons.

This sequence originates from a man aged 25-45 years in good health. Sequenced sample: naive CD4+ T cells sorted from blood. Stated subset: CD45RA+ positively selected. The V call is TRBV7-9, the J call TRBJ2-3; 8 nucleotides align to TRBD2. CDR3: CASSLVTSGATDTQYF. In DNA form, the CDR3 reads TGTGCCAGCAGCTTAGTAACTAGCGGAGCCACAGATACGCAGTATTTT. Variable domain in full (rest from reference TRBV7-9 and TRBJ2-3): DTGVSQNPRHKITKRGQNVTFRCDPISEHNRLYWYRQTLGQGPEFLTYFQNEAQLEKSRLLSDRFSAERPKGSFSTLEIQRTEQGDSAMYLCASSLVTSGATDTQYFGPGTRLTVL.